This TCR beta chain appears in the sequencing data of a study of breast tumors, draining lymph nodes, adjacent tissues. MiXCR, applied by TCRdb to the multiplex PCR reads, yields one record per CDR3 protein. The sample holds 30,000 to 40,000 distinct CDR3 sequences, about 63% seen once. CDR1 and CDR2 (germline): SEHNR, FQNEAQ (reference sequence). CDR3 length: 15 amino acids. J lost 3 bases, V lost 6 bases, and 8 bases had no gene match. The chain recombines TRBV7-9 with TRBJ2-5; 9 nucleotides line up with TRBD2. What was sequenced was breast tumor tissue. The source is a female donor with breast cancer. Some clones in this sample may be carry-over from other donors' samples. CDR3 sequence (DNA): TGTGCCAGCAGTCGGACTAGCGATGTAAAAGAGACCCAGTACTTC. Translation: CASSRTSDVKETQYF.